This note documents a single TCR beta chain sequence. The antigen is undetermined. Alongside a J-beta primer mix, a sample-barcoded 5' primer served in a second PCR lasting about 7 to 12 cycles. Each CDR3 protein is one row after TCRdb ran MiXCR on the 5' RACE reads. The data contain some 1.5 million distinct CDR3 sequences, less than 45% of them singletons. This sample was taken from a study of blood T cells in healthy people across ages. Findings of the study overall: It was held that diversity estimates obtained from one million T cells represented underestimates. More naive CD4+ cells and higher diversity marked long-lived donors relative to aged donors.

Sample donors were healthy Caucasian individuals that came from Russia, aged roughly 6 to 100. Each donor had ten milliliters of peripheral blood drawn. This receptor was identified in a young woman in good health. Sequences were obtained from blood.

This CDR3 is CSASLVNEQFF. CDR3 bases: TGCAGTGCTAGTTTAGTTAATGAGCAGTTCTTC. The chain employs TRBV20-1 and TRBJ2-1, with D unclear. CDR1 is DFQATT, CDR2 SNEGSKA, per germline (reference sequence). The length of the CDR3 is 11 residues. The germline V and J ends were trimmed by 3 bases and 7 bases, with 7 bases remaining between them.